This TCR beta chain is drawn from a study of human T cells and chemical hapten exposure. Turning to the study itself: The study enrolled mostly female patients with alopecia areata, totalis or universalis.

This clonotype appeared many times. In the original analysis: A typical sample had roughly 96,000 TCRs, with about 23,224 to 750,000 overall. From the RACE reads, TCRdb called clonotypes with MiXCR, one entry per CDR3 protein. V and J calls and clone size were set by TCRdb, not the authors. The sample carries over 85,000 distinct CDR3 sequences, 9.5% to 15% recorded once. As to time point: patch test 1, 2 weeks after DPC sensitization. Sample treatment: therapeutic diphenylcyclopropenone sensitization with weekly scalp DPC. Donors were 18 to 70-year-old alopecia patients suitable for DPC. The TCR sequence derives from a woman aged 40 to 49 with alopecia areata. Some clones in this sample may be carry-over from other donors' samples. The sample in question was whole blood, obtained in connection with sensitization to the hapten diphenylcyclopropenone (DPC).

The CDR3 region is CASSPQSGANVLTF. The CDR3 nucleotides are TGTGCCAGCTCACCACAATCTGGGGCCAACGTCCTGACTTTC. V usage is TRBV18 and J usage is TRBJ2-6; D call uncertain. This CDR3 is 14 amino acids long. The germline V and J ends were trimmed by 1 base and 1 base, with 2 bases remaining between them. In germline, CDR1 is KGHSH, CDR2 LQKENI. The whole variable domain, remainder taken from reference TRBV18 and TRBJ2-6, is NAGVMQNPRHLVRRRGQEARLRCSPMKGHSHVYWYRQLPEEGLKFMVYLQKENIIDESGMPKERFSAEFPKEGPSILRIQQVVRGDSAAYFCASSPQSGANVLTFGAGSRLTVL.